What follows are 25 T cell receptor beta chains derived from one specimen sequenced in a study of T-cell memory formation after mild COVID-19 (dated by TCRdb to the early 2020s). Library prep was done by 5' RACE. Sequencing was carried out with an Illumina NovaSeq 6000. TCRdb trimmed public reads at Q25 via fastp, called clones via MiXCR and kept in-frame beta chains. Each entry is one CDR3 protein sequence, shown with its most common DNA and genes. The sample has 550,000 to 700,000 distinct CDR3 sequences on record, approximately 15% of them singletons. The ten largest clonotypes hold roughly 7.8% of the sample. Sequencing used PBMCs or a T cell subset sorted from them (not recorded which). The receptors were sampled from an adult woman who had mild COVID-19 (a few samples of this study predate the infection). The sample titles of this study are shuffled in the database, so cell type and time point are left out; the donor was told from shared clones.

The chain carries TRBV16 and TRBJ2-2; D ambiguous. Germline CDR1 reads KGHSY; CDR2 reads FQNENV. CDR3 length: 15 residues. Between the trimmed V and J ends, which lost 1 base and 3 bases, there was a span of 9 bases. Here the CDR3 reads CASSQLREHTGELFF. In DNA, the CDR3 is TGTGCCAGCAGCCAATTAAGGGAACACACCGGGGAGCTGTTTTTT.

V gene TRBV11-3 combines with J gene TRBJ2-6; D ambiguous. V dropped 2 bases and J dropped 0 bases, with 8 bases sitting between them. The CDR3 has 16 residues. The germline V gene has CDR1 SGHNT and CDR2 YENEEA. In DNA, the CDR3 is TGTGCCAGCAGCTTATTCTTGTTCTCTGGGGCCAACGTCCTGACTTTC. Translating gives CASSLFLFSGANVLTF. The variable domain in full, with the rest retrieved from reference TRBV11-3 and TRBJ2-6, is EAGVVQSPRYKIIEKKQPVAFWCNPISGHNTLYWYLQNLGQGPELLIRYENEEAVDDSQLPKDRFSAERLKGVDSTLKIQPAELGDSAVYLCASSLFLFSGANVLTFGAGSRLTVL.

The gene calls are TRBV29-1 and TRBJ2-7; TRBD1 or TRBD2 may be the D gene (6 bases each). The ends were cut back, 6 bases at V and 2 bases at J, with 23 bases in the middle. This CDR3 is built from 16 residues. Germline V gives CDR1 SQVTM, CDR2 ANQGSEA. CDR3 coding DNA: TGCAGCGTGGGAGTTGAGGGGGGATCAATTACCTACGAGCAGTACTTC. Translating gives CSVGVEGGSITYEQYF.

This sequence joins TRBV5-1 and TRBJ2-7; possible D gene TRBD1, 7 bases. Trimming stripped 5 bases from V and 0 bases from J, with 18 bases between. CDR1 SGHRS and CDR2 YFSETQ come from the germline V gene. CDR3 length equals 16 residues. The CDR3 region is CASSRQGGLPSYEQYF. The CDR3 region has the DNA TGCGCCAGCAGTCGGCAGGGGGGTCTCCCCTCCTACGAGCAGTACTTC.

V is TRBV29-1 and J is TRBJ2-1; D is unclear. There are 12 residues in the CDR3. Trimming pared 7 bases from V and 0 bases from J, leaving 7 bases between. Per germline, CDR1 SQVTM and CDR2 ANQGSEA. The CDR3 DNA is TGCAGCGCAAAGAGCTCCTACAATGAGCAGTTCTTC. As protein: CSAKSSYNEQFF.

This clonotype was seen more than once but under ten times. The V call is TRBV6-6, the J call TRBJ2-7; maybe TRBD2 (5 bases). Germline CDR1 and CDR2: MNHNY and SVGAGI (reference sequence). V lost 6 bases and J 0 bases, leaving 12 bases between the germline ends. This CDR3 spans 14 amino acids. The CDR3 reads CASSLDSNSYEQYF. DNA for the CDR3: TGTGCCAGCAGCTTGGACTCGAACTCCTACGAGCAGTACTTC.

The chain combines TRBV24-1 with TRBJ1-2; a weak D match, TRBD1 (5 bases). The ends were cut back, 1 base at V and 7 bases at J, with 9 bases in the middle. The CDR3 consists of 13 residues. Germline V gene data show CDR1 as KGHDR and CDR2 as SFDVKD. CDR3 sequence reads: CATSDLDSAGYTF. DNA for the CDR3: TGTGCCACCAGTGATTTAGACAGTGCTGGCTACACCTTC.

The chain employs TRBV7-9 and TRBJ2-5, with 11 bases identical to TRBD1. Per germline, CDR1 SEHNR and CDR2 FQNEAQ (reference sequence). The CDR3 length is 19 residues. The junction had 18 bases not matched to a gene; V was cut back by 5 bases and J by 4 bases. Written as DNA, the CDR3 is TGTGCCAGCAGCGCCCTGGGTCGGACAGGGGGCTACCAGGGAGAGACCCAGTACTTC. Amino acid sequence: CASSALGRTGGYQGETQYF.

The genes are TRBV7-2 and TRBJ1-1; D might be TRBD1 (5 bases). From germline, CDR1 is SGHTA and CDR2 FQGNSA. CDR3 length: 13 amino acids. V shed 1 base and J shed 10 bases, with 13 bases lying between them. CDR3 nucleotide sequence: TGTGCCAGCAGCTTAGAGGGGATTCGGCCAGCTTTCTTT. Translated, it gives CASSLEGIRPAFF. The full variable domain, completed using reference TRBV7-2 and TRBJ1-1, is GAGVSQSPSNKVTEKGKDVELRCDPISGHTALYWYRQSLGQGLEFLIYFQGNSAPDKSGLPSDRFSAERTGGSVSTLTIQRTQQEDSAVYLCASSLEGIRPAFFGQGTRLTVV.

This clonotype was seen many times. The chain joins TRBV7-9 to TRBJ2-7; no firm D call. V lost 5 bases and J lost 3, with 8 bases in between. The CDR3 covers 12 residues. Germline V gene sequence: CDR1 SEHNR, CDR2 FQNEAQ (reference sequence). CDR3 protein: CASSANNYEQYF. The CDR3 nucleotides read TGTGCCAGCAGCGCCAACAACTACGAGCAGTACTTC.

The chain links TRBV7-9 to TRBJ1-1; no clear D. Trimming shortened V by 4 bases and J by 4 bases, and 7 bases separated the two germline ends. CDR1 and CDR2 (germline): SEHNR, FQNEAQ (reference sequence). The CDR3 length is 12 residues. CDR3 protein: CASSSRFTEAFF. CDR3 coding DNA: TGTGCCAGCAGCTCCAGATTCACTGAAGCTTTCTTT.

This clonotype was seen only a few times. The CDR3 protein is CASSQYNNEQFF. CDR3 DNA: TGTGCCAGCAGTCAGTACAACAATGAGCAGTTCTTC. This sequence joins TRBV12-3 or TRBV12-4 and TRBJ2-1; D gene uncertain. The CDR3 runs to 12 residues. Trimming shortened V by 5 bases and J by 5 bases, and 7 bases separated the two germline ends.

The CDR3 sequence: CASSSDSSSYEQYF. The CDR3 nucleotides read TGTGCCAGCAGCTCAGACTCGAGCTCCTACGAGCAGTACTTC. The chain employs TRBV4-2 and TRBJ2-7, with D uncertain. Germline CDR1 LGHNA, CDR2 YNFKEQ. V lost 5 bases to trimming and J lost 0 bases, with 11 bases between them. The CDR3 runs 14 residues.

CDR3 nucleotide sequence: TGCAGCGTTGAGGACAGGCCTTACGAGCAGTACTTC. This sequence encodes CSVEDRPYEQYF. The chain links TRBV29-1 to TRBJ2-7; 7 bases match TRBD1. After removal of 3 bases from V and 4 bases from J, the junction contained 3 bases not matched to a gene. There are 12 residues in the CDR3. In germline, CDR1 is SQVTM, CDR2 ANQGSEA.

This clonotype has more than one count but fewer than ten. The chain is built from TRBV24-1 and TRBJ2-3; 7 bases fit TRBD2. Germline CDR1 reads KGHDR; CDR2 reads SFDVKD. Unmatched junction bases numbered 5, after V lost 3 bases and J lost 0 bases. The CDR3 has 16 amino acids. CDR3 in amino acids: CATSDLGGGSTDTQYF. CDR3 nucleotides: TGTGCCACCAGTGATCTCGGCGGGGGAAGCACAGATACGCAGTATTTT.

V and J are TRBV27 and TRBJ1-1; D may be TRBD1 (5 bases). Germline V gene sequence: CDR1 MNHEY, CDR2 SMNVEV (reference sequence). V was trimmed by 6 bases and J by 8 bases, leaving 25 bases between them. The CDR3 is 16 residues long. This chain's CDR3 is CASSFNTGARGREAFF. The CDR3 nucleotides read TGTGCCAGCAGCTTTAATACCGGGGCGCGGGGAAGAGAAGCTTTCTTT.

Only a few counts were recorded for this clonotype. CDR3 sequence (DNA): TGTGCCAGTAGGGCTTTCGGGAACACTGAAGCTTTCTTT. It encodes CASRAFGNTEAFF. V is TRBV19 and J is TRBJ1-1; no clear D. The CDR3 totals 13 residues. Trimming cost V 6 bases and J 1 base, with 9 bases left between them. CDR1 and CDR2 (germline): LNHDA, SQIVND (reference sequence).

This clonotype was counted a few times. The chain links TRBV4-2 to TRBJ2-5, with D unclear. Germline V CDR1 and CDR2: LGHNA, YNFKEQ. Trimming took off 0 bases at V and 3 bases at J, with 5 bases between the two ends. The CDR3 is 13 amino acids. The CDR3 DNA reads TGTGCCAGCAGCCAAGATTCGGAAGAGACCCAGTACTTC. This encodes CASSQDSEETQYF.

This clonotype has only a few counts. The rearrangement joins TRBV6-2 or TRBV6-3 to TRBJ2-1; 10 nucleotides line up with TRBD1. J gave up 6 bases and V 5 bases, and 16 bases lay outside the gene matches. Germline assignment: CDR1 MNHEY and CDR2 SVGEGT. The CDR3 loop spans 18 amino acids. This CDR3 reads CASSKIRPRDRGFNEQFF. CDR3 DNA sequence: TGTGCCAGCAGTAAGATCCGACCCCGGGACAGGGGTTTCAATGAGCAGTTCTTC.

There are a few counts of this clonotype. The CDR3 DNA follows: TGCGCCAGCAGCACAACACCTAACGGGCGCTCTGGAAACACCATATATTTT. Translation: CASSTTPNGRSGNTIYF. The rearrangement uses TRBV5-1 and TRBJ1-3, with D hard to call. Germline lookup yields CDR1 SGHRS and CDR2 YFSETQ. V was trimmed by 4 bases and J by 0 bases, leaving 17 bases between them. This CDR3 region has 17 residues.

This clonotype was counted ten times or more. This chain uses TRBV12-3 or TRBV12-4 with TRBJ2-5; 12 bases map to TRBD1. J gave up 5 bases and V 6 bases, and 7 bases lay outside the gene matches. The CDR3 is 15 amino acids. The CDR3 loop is CASSAGTGGAETQYF. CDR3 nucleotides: TGTGCCAGCAGCGCCGGGACAGGGGGCGCGGAGACCCAGTACTTC.

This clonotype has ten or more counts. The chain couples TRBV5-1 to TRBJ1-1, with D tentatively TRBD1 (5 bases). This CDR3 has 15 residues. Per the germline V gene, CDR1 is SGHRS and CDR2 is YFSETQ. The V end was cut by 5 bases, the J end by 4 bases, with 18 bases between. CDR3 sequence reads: CASRGEPGTATEAFF. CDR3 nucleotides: TGCGCCAGCAGAGGAGAACCGGGGACGGCCACTGAAGCTTTCTTT.

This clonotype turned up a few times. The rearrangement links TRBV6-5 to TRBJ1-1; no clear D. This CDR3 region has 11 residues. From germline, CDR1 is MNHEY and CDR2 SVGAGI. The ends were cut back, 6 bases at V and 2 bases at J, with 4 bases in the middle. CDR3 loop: CASRHNTEAFF. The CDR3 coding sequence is TGTGCCAGCAGACATAACACTGAAGCTTTCTTT.

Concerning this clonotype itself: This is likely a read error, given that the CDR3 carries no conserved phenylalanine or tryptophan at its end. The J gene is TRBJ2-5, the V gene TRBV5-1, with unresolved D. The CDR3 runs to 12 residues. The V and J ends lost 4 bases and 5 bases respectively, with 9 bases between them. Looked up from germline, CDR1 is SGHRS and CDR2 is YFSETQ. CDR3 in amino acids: CASSRLRETQYL. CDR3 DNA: TGCGCCAGCAGCCGGCTCAGGGAGACCCAGTACCTC.

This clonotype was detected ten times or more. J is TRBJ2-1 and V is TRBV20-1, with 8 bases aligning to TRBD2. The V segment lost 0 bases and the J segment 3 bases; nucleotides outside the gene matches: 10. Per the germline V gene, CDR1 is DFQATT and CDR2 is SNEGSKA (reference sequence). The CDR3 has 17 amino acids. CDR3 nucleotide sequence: TGCAGTGCTAGAGATCGGGCTAGCGGGTTAGTCTACAATGAGCAGTTCTTC. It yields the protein CSARDRASGLVYNEQFF.